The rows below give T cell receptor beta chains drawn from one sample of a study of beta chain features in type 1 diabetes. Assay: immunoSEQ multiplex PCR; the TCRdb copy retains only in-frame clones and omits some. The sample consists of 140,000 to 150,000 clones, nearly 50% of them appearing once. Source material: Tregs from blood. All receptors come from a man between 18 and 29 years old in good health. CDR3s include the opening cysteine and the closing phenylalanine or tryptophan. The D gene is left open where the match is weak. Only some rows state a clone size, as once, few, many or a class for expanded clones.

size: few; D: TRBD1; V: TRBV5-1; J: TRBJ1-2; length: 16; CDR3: CASSFLPRQGDYGYTF; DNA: TGCGCCAGCAGCTTCTTGCCCAGACAGGGCGACTATGGCTACACCTTC
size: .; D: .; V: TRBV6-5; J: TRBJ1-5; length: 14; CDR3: CASSSTYSNQPQHF; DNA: TGTGCCAGCAGTTCCACATATAGCAATCAGCCCCAGCATTTT
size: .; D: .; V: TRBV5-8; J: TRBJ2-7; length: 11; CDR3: CASSSRYEQYF; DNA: TGTGCCAGCAGCTCCCGCTACGAGCAGTACTTC
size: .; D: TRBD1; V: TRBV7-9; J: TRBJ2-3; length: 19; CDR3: CASSVRQGPGLSGTDTQYF; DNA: TGTGCCAGCAGCGTTCGACAGGGGCCAGGACTGTCGGGCACAGATACGCAGTATTTT
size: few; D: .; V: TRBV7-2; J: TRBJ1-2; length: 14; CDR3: CASSASDRWYGYTF; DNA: TGTGCCAGCAGCGCCAGCGACAGGTGGTATGGCTACACCTTC
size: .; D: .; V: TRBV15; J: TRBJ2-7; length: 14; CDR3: CATSRGGSSYEQYF; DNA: TGTGCCACCAGCAGAGGCGGTAGCTCCTACGAGCAGTACTTC
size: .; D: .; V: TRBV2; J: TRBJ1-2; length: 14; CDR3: CASSPQVTSYGYTF; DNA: TGTGCCAGCAGTCCACAGGTCACGTCCTATGGCTACACCTTC
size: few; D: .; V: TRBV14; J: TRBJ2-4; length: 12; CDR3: CASSQVGRIQYF; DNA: TGTGCCAGCAGCCAAGTGGGGAGGATTCAGTACTTC
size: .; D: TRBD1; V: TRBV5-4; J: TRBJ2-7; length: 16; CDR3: CASSPTIGTGVYEQYF; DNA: TGTGCCAGCAGCCCGACGATCGGGACAGGGGTCTACGAGCAGTACTTC
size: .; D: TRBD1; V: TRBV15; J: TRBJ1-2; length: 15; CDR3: CATSRGYTGGHGYTF; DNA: TGTGCCACCAGCAGAGGCTACACAGGGGGCCATGGCTACACCTTC
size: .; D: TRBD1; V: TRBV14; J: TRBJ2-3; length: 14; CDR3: CASSPLRGSDTQYF; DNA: TGTGCCAGCAGCCCCCTCAGGGGGTCAGATACGCAGTATTTT
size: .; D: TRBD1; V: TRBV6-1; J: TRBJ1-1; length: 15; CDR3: CASKRQGRGYTEAFF; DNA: TGTGCCAGCAAACGACAGGGACGGGGATACACTGAAGCTTTCTTT
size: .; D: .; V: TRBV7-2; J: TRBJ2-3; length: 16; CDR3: CASSPLGVLRTDTQYF; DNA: TGTGCCAGCAGTCCTCTAGGGGTTTTACGCACAGATACGCAGTATTTT
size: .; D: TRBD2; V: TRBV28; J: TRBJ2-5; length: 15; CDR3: CASSLSGRGRETQYF; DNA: TGTGCCAGCAGCCTTAGCGGGAGAGGACGGGAGACCCAGTACTTC
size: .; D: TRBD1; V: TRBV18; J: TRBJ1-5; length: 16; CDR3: CASSTDRGDSNQPQHF; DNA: TGTGCCAGCTCAACCGACAGGGGGGATAGCAATCAGCCCCAGCATTTT
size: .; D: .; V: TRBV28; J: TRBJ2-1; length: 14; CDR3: CASSTQGFSNEQFF; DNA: TGTGCCAGCAGTACCCAGGGCTTTTCGAATGAGCAGTTCTTC
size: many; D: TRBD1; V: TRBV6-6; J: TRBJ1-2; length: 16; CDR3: CASSYSPGQGVYGYTF; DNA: TGTGCCAGCAGTTACTCACCGGGACAGGGGGTTTATGGCTACACCTTC
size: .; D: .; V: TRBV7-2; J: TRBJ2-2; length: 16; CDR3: CASSLMWRSNTGELFF; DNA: TGTGCCAGCAGCTTAATGTGGAGATCCAACACCGGGGAGCTGTTTTTT
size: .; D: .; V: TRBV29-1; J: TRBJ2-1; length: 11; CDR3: CSAGEYNEQFF; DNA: TGCAGCGCCGGGGAGTACAATGAGCAGTTCTTC
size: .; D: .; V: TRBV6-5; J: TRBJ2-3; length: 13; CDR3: CASSRHGGDTQYF; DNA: TGTGCCAGCAGCCGACATGGGGGGGATACGCAGTATTTT
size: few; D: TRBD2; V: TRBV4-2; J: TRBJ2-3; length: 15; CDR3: CASSQEEREADTQYF; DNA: TGTGCCAGCAGCCAAGAGGAGCGGGAGGCAGATACGCAGTATTTT
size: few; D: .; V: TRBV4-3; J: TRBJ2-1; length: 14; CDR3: CASSQDPGRGEQFF; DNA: TGCGCCAGCAGCCAAGATCCAGGGCGAGGTGAGCAGTTCTTC
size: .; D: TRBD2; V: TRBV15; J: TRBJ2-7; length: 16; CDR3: CATSRDGSSGSDEQYF; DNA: TGTGCCACCAGCAGAGACGGTTCTAGCGGGAGTGACGAGCAGTACTTC
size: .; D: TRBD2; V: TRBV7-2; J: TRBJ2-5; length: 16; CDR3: CASRLGLAGHQETQYF; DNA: TGTGCCAGCAGGCTCGGACTAGCGGGCCACCAAGAGACCCAGTACTTC
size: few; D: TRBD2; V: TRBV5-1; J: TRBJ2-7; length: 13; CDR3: CASSFVAGYEQYF; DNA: TGCGCCAGCAGCTTTGTAGCGGGGTACGAGCAGTACTTC
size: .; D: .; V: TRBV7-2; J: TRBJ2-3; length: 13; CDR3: CASSLDGGDTQYF; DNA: TGTGCCAGCAGCTTAGATGGGGGGGATACGCAGTATTTT
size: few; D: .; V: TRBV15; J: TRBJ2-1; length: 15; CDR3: CATSPPGYPYNEQFF; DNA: TGTGCCACCAGCCCTCCGGGGTACCCCTACAATGAGCAGTTCTTC
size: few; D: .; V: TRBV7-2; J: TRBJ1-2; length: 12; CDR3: CASSSRGVGYTF; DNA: TGTGCCAGCAGCTCCCGGGGGGTCGGCTACACCTTC
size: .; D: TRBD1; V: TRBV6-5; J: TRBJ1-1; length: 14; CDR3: CASSNRGMNTEAFF; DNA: TGTGCCAGCAGCAACAGGGGAATGAACACTGAAGCTTTCTTT
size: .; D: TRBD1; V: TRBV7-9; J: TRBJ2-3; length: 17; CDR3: CASSLALGRGPTDTQYF; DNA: TGTGCCAGCAGCTTAGCGCTAGGCAGGGGGCCTACAGATACGCAGTATTTT
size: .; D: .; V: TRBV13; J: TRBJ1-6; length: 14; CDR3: CASSFYPSGSPLHF; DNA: TGTGCCAGCAGCTTTTATCCGAGCGGGTCACCCCTCCACTTT
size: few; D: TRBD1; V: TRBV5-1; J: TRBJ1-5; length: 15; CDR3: CASSVGTGGNQPQHF; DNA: TGCGCCAGCAGCGTAGGGACAGGGGGCAATCAGCCCCAGCATTTT
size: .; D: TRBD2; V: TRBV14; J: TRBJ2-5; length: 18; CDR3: CASSQGLAGGFAYETQYF; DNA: TGTGCCAGCAGCCAAGGACTAGCGGGGGGTTTTGCCTACGAGACCCAGTACTTC
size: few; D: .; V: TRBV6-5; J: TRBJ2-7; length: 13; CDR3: CASRRVDSYEQYF; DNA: TGTGCCAGCAGGAGGGTAGATTCCTACGAGCAGTACTTC
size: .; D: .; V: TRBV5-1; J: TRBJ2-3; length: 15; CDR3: CASSFLEGARYTQYF; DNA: TGCGCCAGCAGCTTCTTGGAGGGTGCACGTTATACGCAGTATTTT
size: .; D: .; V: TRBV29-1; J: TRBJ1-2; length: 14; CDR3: CSVERLGVNYGYTF; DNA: TGCAGCGTTGAGAGGCTGGGTGTGAACTATGGCTACACCTTC
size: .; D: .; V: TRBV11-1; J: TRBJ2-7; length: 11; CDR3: CASSWGYEQYF; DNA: TGTGCCAGCAGCTGGGGCTACGAGCAGTACTTC
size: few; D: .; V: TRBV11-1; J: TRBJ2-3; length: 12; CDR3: CASSLDRDTQYF; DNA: TGTGCCAGCAGCTTAGACCGGGATACGCAGTATTTT
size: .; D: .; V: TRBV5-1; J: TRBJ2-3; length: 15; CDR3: CASSFLAPGSGTQYF; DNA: TGCGCCAGCAGCTTCTTGGCCCCGGGGTCCGGTACGCAGTATTTT
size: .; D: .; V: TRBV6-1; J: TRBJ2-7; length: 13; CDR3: CASSVTGPYEQYF; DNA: TGTGCCAGCAGCGTCACAGGGCCCTACGAGCAGTACTTC
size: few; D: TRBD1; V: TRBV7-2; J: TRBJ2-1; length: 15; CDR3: CASSLEGQGYNEQFF; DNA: TGTGCCAGCAGCTTAGAGGGACAGGGCTACAATGAGCAGTTCTTC
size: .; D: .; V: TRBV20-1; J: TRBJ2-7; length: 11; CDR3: CSASSSYEQYF; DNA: TGCAGTGCTTCGAGCTCCTACGAGCAGTACTTC
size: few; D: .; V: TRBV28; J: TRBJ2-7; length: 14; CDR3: CASKSGRPPYEQYF; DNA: TGTGCCAGCAAATCAGGGCGGCCACCCTACGAGCAGTACTTC
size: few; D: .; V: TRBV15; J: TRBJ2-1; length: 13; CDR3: CATTRTIDNEQFF; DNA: TGTGCCACCACCCGGACTATCGACAATGAGCAGTTCTTC
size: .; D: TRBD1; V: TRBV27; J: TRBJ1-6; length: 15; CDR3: CASRPDRVFGSPLHF; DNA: TGTGCCAGCAGACCCGACAGGGTTTTTGGTTCACCCCTCCACTTT
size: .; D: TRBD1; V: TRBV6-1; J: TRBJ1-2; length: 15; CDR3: CASSVGTGSNYGYTF; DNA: TGTGCCAGCAGTGTGGGGACAGGGTCTAACTATGGCTACACCTTC
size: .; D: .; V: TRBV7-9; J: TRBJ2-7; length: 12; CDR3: CASSGQVNEQYF; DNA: TGTGCCAGCAGCGGGCAGGTCAACGAGCAGTACTTC
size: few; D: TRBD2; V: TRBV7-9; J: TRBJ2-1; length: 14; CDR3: CASSLAGTINEQFF; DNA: TGTGCCAGCAGCTTAGCAGGGACTATCAATGAGCAGTTCTTC
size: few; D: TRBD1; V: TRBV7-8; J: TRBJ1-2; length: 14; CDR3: CASSQRTGGGGYTF; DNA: TGTGCCAGCAGCCAGAGGACAGGGGGGGGAGGCTACACCTTC
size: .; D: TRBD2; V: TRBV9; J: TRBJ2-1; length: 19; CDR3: CASSQNPGLAGVNRDEQFF; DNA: TGTGCCAGCAGCCAGAATCCGGGACTAGCGGGAGTCAACAGGGATGAGCAGTTCTTC
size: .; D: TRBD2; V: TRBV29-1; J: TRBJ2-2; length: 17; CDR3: CSVAYGLAGGRTGELFF; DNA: TGCAGCGTCGCCTATGGACTAGCGGGGGGAAGAACCGGGGAGCTGTTTTTT
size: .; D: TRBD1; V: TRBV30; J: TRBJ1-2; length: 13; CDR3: CAWRQGFGYGYTF; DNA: TGTGCCTGGAGACAGGGGTTCGGCTATGGCTACACCTTC